The TCR beta chain under discussion was sequenced for a study of CD4 T cell repertoires in COVID-19. Study-level points and caveats: Sharing of several most expanded SARS-CoV-2-reactive clonotypes across memory subsets suggested intraclonal diversification.

Recombinant SARS-CoV-2 spike or nucleoprotein, presented by autologous monocytes, stimulated the CFSE-labeled cells. Each stimulated subset culture started from 500,000 or so cells. This clone is deemed large (0.1 to 1%). The antigen remains undetermined. Germline lookup yields CDR1 MGHRA and CDR2 YSYEKL. The CDR3 extends over 14 amino acids. The V end lost 4 bases, the J end lost 1 base, and 10 bases lay between the germline ends. Profiled with immunoSEQ multiplex PCR; TCRdb holds only in-frame clones, not every one. Here the sample spans 690 or so clones, around a quarter being singletons. The chain uses TRBV4-1 and TRBJ1-1; no clear D gene. The clonotype originates from a human donor who had COVID-19. The sample in question was central memory CD4+ T cells, cultured in vitro, obtained after recovery from COVID-19. CDR3 bases: TGCGCCAGCAGCCCCTACGCGGGGAACACTGAAGCTTTCTTT. It specifies CASSPYAGNTEAFF.